A selection of T cell receptor beta chains follows, all from one sample in a study of CD8 T cells in Susac syndrome. TCRdb re-called the immunoSEQ multiplex PCR reads through MiXCR, storing one row per CDR3 protein. The table records approximately 230,000 distinct CDR3 sequences, over 85% of them present only once. The sequenced material came from CD4+ T cells from PBMCs. Receptors were obtained from a human donor with multiple sclerosis. Each CDR3 is given with its conserved first and last residue. Fields, in order: V gene, clone size, J gene, D gene, CDR3 protein, CDR3 DNA. A D gene is named only where the DNA matches it firmly. The size field is filled for only some rows; it gives once, few, many or a size class.

TRBV6-6	NA	TRBJ1-1	TRBD1	CASSYSTGDTEAFF	TGTGCCAGCAGTTACTCGACAGGGGACACTGAAGCTTTCTTT
TRBV11-3	NA	TRBJ2-5	NA	CASSLGFQPLETQYF	TGTGCCAGCAGCTTAGGGTTCCAGCCTCTTGAGACCCAGTACTTC
TRBV30	NA	TRBJ1-1	NA	CAWSGQSDTEAFF	TGTGCCTGGAGTGGACAGTCCGACACTGAAGCTTTCTTT
TRBV24-1	NA	TRBJ1-1	NA	CATSDRQASEAFF	TGTGCCACCAGTGATAGACAGGCTTCTGAAGCTTTCTTT
TRBV3-1	NA	TRBJ2-3	NA	CASSQSLAEGADTQYF	TGTGCCAGCAGCCAATCACTAGCTGAGGGCGCAGATACGCAGTATTTT
TRBV7-6	NA	TRBJ2-6	TRBD1	CASSTRPGTGNGANVLTF	TGTGCCAGCAGCACCCGTCCCGGGACAGGGAATGGGGCCAACGTCCTGACTTTC
TRBV2	NA	TRBJ2-2	TRBD2	CASSPSYSGGNTGELFF	TGTGCCAGCAGTCCATCTTATAGCGGGGGTAACACCGGGGAGCTGTTTTTT
TRBV5-4	NA	TRBJ2-7	NA	CASSGDGGAKGEQYF	TGTGCCAGCAGCGGTGATGGGGGGGCTAAAGGCGAGCAGTACTTC
TRBV5-6	NA	TRBJ1-2	NA	CASSLGDFPVGYTF	TGTGCCAGCAGCTTGGGTGACTTCCCGGTTGGCTACACCTTC
TRBV28	few	TRBJ2-7	NA	CASSPRGTVSYEQYF	TGTGCCAGCAGTCCCCGCGGGACAGTTTCCTACGAGCAGTACTTC
TRBV12-3/TRBV12-4	NA	TRBJ1-4	TRBD1	CASSRTGRNEKLFF	TGTGCCAGCAGCAGGACAGGGAGAAACGAAAAACTGTTTTTT
TRBV7-8	NA	TRBJ1-5	TRBD1	CASSLAGRDRPQPQHF	TGTGCCAGCAGCTTAGCGGGGCGGGACAGACCTCAGCCCCAGCATTTT
TRBV29-1	NA	TRBJ1-1	NA	CSVERQLMNTEAFF	TGCAGCGTTGAACGACAGCTTATGAACACTGAAGCTTTCTTT
TRBV15	NA	TRBJ1-5	NA	CATSSGGSTNQPQHF	TGTGCCACCAGCAGCGGGGGGAGTACCAATCAGCCCCAGCATTTT
TRBV12-3/TRBV12-4	NA	TRBJ2-3	NA	CASSPTGLSTDTQYF	TGTGCCAGCAGCCCGACAGGTCTTAGCACAGATACGCAGTATTTT
TRBV7-3	once	TRBJ1-2	NA	CASSSPPGFPTNYGYTF	TGTGCCAGCAGCTCCCCCCCCGGGTTCCCGACTAACTATGGCTACACCTTC
TRBV6-1	NA	TRBJ2-1	NA	CASSEGPGNEQFF	TGTGCCAGCAGTGAAGGGCCTGGCAATGAGCAGTTCTTC
TRBV5-1	NA	TRBJ1-1	NA	CASSFNNREGEAFF	TGCGCCAGCAGCTTCAATAACAGGGAAGGAGAAGCTTTCTTT
TRBV10-3	NA	TRBJ1-2	NA	CAISQDTGYGYTF	TGTGCCATCAGCCAGGACACGGGGTATGGCTACACCTTC
TRBV4-1	NA	TRBJ2-3	NA	CASSQARGSTDTQYF	TGCGCCAGCAGCCAAGCGCGAGGTAGCACAGATACGCAGTATTTT
TRBV6-5	NA	TRBJ2-5	TRBD2	CASSPGLADSETQYF	TGTGCCAGCAGCCCGGGACTAGCGGACTCGGAGACCCAGTACTTC
TRBV6-5	NA	TRBJ1-1	NA	CASISPLGGIEAFF	TGTGCCAGCATTTCCCCTTTAGGGGGAATTGAAGCTTTCTTT
TRBV12-3/TRBV12-4	once	TRBJ1-2	TRBD1	CASTTGTVFNYGYTF	TGTGCCAGCACCACCGGGACAGTTTTCAACTATGGCTACACCTTC
TRBV20-1	NA	TRBJ1-2	TRBD1	CSAILGTGYGYTF	TGCAGTGCTATTCTGGGGACAGGGTATGGCTACACCTTC
TRBV5-4	once	TRBJ1-1	NA	CASSSGRAGNTEAFF	TGTGCCAGCAGCTCCGGACGGGCAGGCAACACTGAAGCTTTCTTT
TRBV27	NA	TRBJ1-2	NA	CASSTGTEYGYTF	TGTGCCAGCAGTACCGGAACCGAATATGGCTACACCTTC
TRBV29-1	few	TRBJ2-1	TRBD1	CSVGQGYNEQFF	TGCAGCGTTGGACAGGGTTACAATGAGCAGTTCTTC
TRBV29-1	NA	TRBJ1-4	NA	CSVGDRTNEKLFF	TGCAGCGTTGGGGACCGAACTAATGAAAAACTGTTTTTT
TRBV20-1	NA	TRBJ1-5	TRBD1	CSANRGLNQPQHF	TGCAGTGCTAATAGGGGGCTCAATCAGCCCCAGCATTTT
TRBV5-1	NA	TRBJ2-5	NA	CASSKQEGSETQYF	TGCGCCAGCAGCAAACAGGAGGGCTCAGAGACCCAGTACTTC
TRBV19	NA	TRBJ2-5	NA	CASSIRPEETQYF	TGTGCCAGTAGTATACGGCCTGAAGAGACCCAGTACTTC
TRBV4-1	NA	TRBJ2-4	TRBD1	CASSQTGQGLNIQYF	TGCGCCAGCAGCCAGACCGGACAGGGGTTAAACATTCAGTACTTC
TRBV29-1	NA	TRBJ1-4	NA	CSVGLRHRQEKLFF	TGCAGCGTTGGATTGCGGCACAGACAGGAAAAACTGTTTTTT
TRBV18	NA	TRBJ1-1	NA	CASSPSGRGHTEAFF	TGTGCCAGCTCACCGTCCGGCAGGGGTCACACTGAAGCTTTCTTT
TRBV11-2	NA	TRBJ2-1	NA	CASSFSHEQFF	TGTGCCAGCAGCTTTTCCCATGAGCAGTTCTTC
TRBV12-5	few	TRBJ1-5	NA	CASGHDQPQHF	TGTGCTAGTGGTCACGATCAGCCCCAGCATTTT
TRBV11-1	NA	TRBJ1-1	NA	CASSSDGMDTEAFF	TGTGCCAGCAGCTCAGACGGGATGGACACTGAAGCTTTCTTT
TRBV5-4	NA	TRBJ2-5	TRBD2	CASSLGRVAGAGETQYF	TGTGCCAGCAGCTTGGGTCGGGTAGCGGGAGCAGGAGAGACCCAGTACTTC
TRBV30	NA	TRBJ1-1	NA	CAWKAQGWETTEAFF	TGTGCCTGGAAGGCTCAGGGGTGGGAAACCACTGAAGCTTTCTTT
TRBV5-1	NA	TRBJ2-7	NA	CASTYVTGYEQYF	TGCGCCAGCACCTACGTGACAGGCTACGAGCAGTACTTC
TRBV5-1	NA	TRBJ2-5	NA	CASSRSGSGQETQYF	TGCGCCAGCAGCAGATCCGGGAGCGGGCAGGAGACCCAGTACTTC
TRBV7-2	NA	TRBJ2-7	NA	CASSSYLGEQYF	TGTGCCAGCAGCTCCTACCTAGGGGAGCAGTACTTC
TRBV14	NA	TRBJ1-1	TRBD1	CASSPKGAWTEAFF	TGTGCCAGCAGCCCGAAGGGGGCATGGACTGAAGCTTTCTTT
TRBV4-2	NA	TRBJ2-5	NA	CASSQDSRVGTQYF	TGTGCCAGCAGCCAAGACTCCCGGGTCGGAACCCAGTACTTC
TRBV4-2	NA	TRBJ1-1	NA	CASSQDDRNTEAFF	TGTGCCAGCAGCCAAGACGACAGGAACACTGAAGCTTTCTTT
TRBV27	NA	TRBJ2-3	TRBD2	CASSSGAGGPDTQYF	TGTGCCAGCAGTTCGGGAGCGGGAGGGCCAGATACGCAGTATTTT
TRBV25-1	NA	TRBJ2-7	TRBD1	CASIGQGAAYEQYF	TGTGCCAGTATTGGGCAGGGGGCCGCCTACGAGCAGTACTTC
TRBV4-1	NA	TRBJ1-2	TRBD1	CASSEQGIYGYTF	TGCGCCAGCAGTGAACAGGGGATCTATGGCTACACCTTC
TRBV15	NA	TRBJ2-5	NA	CATSRDQGPQETQYF	TGTGCCACCAGCAGAGATCAGGGGCCGCAAGAGACCCAGTACTTC
TRBV20-1	NA	TRBJ1-6	TRBD1	CSARVSTGVVWSPLHF	TGCAGTGCTAGAGTATCGACAGGGGTGGTTTGGTCACCCCTCCACTTT
TRBV5-6	NA	TRBJ2-4	NA	CASSFSGPIAKNIQYF	TGTGCCAGCAGCTTTAGCGGCCCCATAGCCAAAAACATTCAGTACTTC
TRBV30	NA	TRBJ2-1	NA	CAWTTRGSVPYNEQFF	TGTGCCTGGACCACCCGGGGGTCTGTCCCCTACAATGAGCAGTTCTTC
TRBV2	NA	TRBJ1-3	TRBD1	CASIIGQGASGNTIYF	TGTGCCAGCATAATAGGACAGGGGGCCTCTGGAAACACCATATATTTT
TRBV12-3/TRBV12-4	once	TRBJ1-5	NA	CASSLGQPWQPQHF	TGTGCCAGCAGTTTAGGGCAACCTTGGCAGCCCCAGCATTTT
TRBV4-1	NA	TRBJ1-4	NA	CASSQVVGRANEKLFF	TGCGCCAGCAGCCAAGTGGTGGGGAGGGCTAATGAAAAACTGTTTTTT